The next 26 T cell receptor beta chains were all read from a single sample in a study of T cells in Graves' hyperthyroidism and ophthalmopathy. From RNA transcripts, TCR beta CDR3 regions were amplified. HTBI primers were the set used in a first-round RT-PCR of the TCR CDR3. TCRdb reprocessed the multiplex PCR reads with MiXCR, giving one entry per CDR3 protein. The sample gives approximately 510,000 distinct CDR3 sequences, 40% to 55% of which show up once; 44% is in the top ten. The source material was peripheral blood or thyroid tissue (not recorded which). The receptors stem from an adult woman with Graves' disease, either hyperthyroidism or ophthalmopathy (not recorded which).

This rearrangement joins TRBV5-4 to TRBJ1-1; unclear D gene. This CDR3 contains 15 residues. The V and J ends lost 2 bases and 11 bases respectively, with 22 bases between them. The germline CDR1 and CDR2 sequences are SGHNT and YYREEE (reference sequence). Here the CDR3 reads CASSFAWIEGGVAFF. CDR3 nucleotides: TGTGCCAGCAGCTTTGCCTGGATTGAGGGCGGGGTGGCTTTCTTT.

To note about this clonotype: A much larger clone differs from this one at a single base, so this may be a read error. J is TRBJ1-1 and V is TRBV24-1; D might be TRBD1 (5 bases). The V gene's germline CDR1 is KGHDR and CDR2 SFDVKD. V was shortened by 4 bases and J by 5 bases, with 10 bases between the two germline ends. CDR3 length: 13 amino acids. The CDR3 is CATSDARGTEAFF. The CDR3 coding sequence is TGTGCCACCAGTGACGCGAGGGGTACTGAAGCTTTCTTT.

The rearrangement links TRBV4-1 to TRBJ1-3; D is unresolved. The CDR3 runs 15 residues. The ends were cut back, 1 base at V and 3 bases at J, with 10 bases in the middle. Germline V CDR1 and CDR2: MGHRA, YSYEKL. The CDR3 sequence is CASSQGPLSGNTIYF. CDR3 nucleotide sequence: TGCGCCAGCAGCCAAGGACCCTTGAGTGGAAACACCATATATTTT.

In its sample, this clonotype was seen a few times. This chain links TRBV12-3 or TRBV12-4 with TRBJ2-3, with D perhaps TRBD1 or TRBD2 (5 bases each). The V and J ends lost 6 bases and 2 bases respectively, with 12 bases between them. This CDR3 region has 14 residues. In nucleotides, the CDR3 is TGTGCCAGCAGAAGGGGACCAAACACAGATACGCAGTATTTT. It codes for CASRRGPNTDTQYF.

This clonotype was observed many times. Here the CDR3 DNA reads TGTGCCAGCAGTAGGGAGGGGACGCGGAATAATGAAAAACTGTTTTTT. This sequence encodes CASSREGTRNNEKLFF. The chain carries TRBV6-5 and TRBJ1-4; D perhaps matches TRBD1 (5 bases). V was pared by 5 bases and J by 4 bases, with 17 bases between. The CDR3 is made up of 16 amino acids. Germline V lookup: CDR1 MNHEY, CDR2 SVGAGI.

The table lists this clonotype with many counts. This chain connects TRBV29-1 to TRBJ2-6; 9 nucleotides match TRBD1. The CDR3 is 15 residues long. CDR1 is SQVTM and CDR2 is ANQGSEA in the germline V gene. The J segment lost 5 bases and the V segment lost 7 bases, leaving 9 bases of the junction unmatched. CDR3 in amino acids: CSGSRQGGRANVLTF. CDR3 sequence (DNA): TGCAGCGGGTCACGACAGGGGGGCCGGGCCAACGTCCTGACTTTC.

Here the CDR3 reads CASSPPSGDRVVSGYTF. The CDR3 nucleotides are TGTGCCAGCAGCCCCCCTTCGGGGGACAGGGTTGTCTCTGGCTACACCTTC. The chain is built from TRBV11-1 and TRBJ1-2; 9 nucleotides match TRBD1. Germline V gives CDR1 SGHAT, CDR2 FQDESV (reference sequence). This CDR3 spans 17 amino acids. V lost 5 bases, J lost 7 bases, and 17 bases stayed unmatched.

Worth noting for this clonotype: A much larger clonotype is one base distant, so this may be a read error. The V gene is TRBV7-9, the J gene TRBJ2-7, with D perhaps TRBD1 (7 bases). CDR1 SEHNR and CDR2 FQNEAQ come from the germline V gene (reference sequence). This CDR3 is 14 amino acids long. In nucleotides, the CDR3 is TGCGCCAGCAGCCTAAGCAGGGGGGACAACGAGCAGTACTTC. Protein sequence: CASSLSRGDNEQYF.

This clonotype was recorded at least ten times. V and J are TRBV7-9 and TRBJ2-5, with D perhaps TRBD2 (6 bases). V was cut by 2 bases and J by 7 bases, with 17 bases left in between. The CDR3 consists of 15 residues. CDR1 and CDR2 (germline): SEHNR, FQNEAQ (reference sequence). CDR3 nucleotide sequence: TGTGCCAGCAGCTTACTCGATGAAGGGCGGGGGACCCAGTACTTC. Its translation: CASSLLDEGRGTQYF.

The chain uses TRBV7-8 and TRBJ1-1; 8 bases align to TRBD1. The germline V gene has CDR1 SGHVS and CDR2 FQNEAQ. This CDR3 spans 14 amino acids. The V and J ends lost 6 bases and 7 bases, in that order; junction bases with no gene match: 10. The CDR3 DNA follows: TGTGCCAGCAGACTATACAGGGGGAATAATGAAGCTTTCTTT. Encoded protein: CASRLYRGNNEAFF.

In its sample, this clonotype was seen a few times. V gene TRBV2 combines with J gene TRBJ2-1, with D uncertain. CDR3 length: 13 amino acids. Looked up from germline, CDR1 is SNHLY and CDR2 is FYNNEI. V was cut by 6 bases and J by 7 bases, with 13 bases left in between. This CDR3 reads CASSDDLGNEQFF. The CDR3 DNA reads as TGTGCCAGCAGCGATGACCTGGGGAATGAGCAGTTCTTC.

The genes are TRBV7-2 and TRBJ1-1; TRBD1 is a possible D gene (5 bases). Germline V gene sequence: CDR1 SGHTA, CDR2 FQGNSA. V lost 7 bases and J lost 4, with 13 bases in between. CDR3 length: 13 residues. This CDR3 reads CASMGRWSTEAFF. Written as DNA, the CDR3 is TGTGCCAGCATGGGGCGGTGGAGCACTGAAGCTTTCTTT. The full variable domain, rest sourced from reference TRBV7-2 and TRBJ1-1, is GAGVSQSPSNKVTEKGKDVELRCDPISGHTALYWYRQSLGQGLEFLIYFQGNSAPDKSGLPSDRFSAERTGGSVSTLTIQRTQQEDSAVYLCASMGRWSTEAFFGQGTRLTVV.

This chain uses TRBV2 with TRBJ2-7; no firm D call. The germline V gene encodes CDR1 SNHLY and CDR2 FYNNEI. There are 13 residues in the CDR3. V lost 4 bases, J lost 2 bases, and 9 bases lay in between. The CDR3 region has the DNA TGTGCCAGCAGTGGCTCAGGACCCTACGAGCAGTACTTC. This translates into CASSGSGPYEQYF. Supplemented by reference TRBV2 and TRBJ2-7, the full variable domain reads EPEVTQTPSHQVTQMGQEVILRCVPISNHLYFYWYRQILGQKVEFLVSFYNNEISEKSEIFDDQFSVERPDGSNFTLKIRSTKLEDSAMYFCASSGSGPYEQYFGPGTRLTVT.

This clonotype was found many times. J is TRBJ2-2 and V is TRBV24-1; D might be TRBD1 (6 bases). Trimming cost V 7 bases and J 3 bases, with 20 bases left between them. The CDR3 sequence is 17 residues long. In germline, CDR1 is KGHDR, CDR2 SFDVKD. The CDR3 protein is CATRQRTEWSYTGELFF. The CDR3 DNA follows: TGTGCCACCAGGCAAAGGACAGAATGGTCCTACACCGGGGAGCTGTTTTTT.

This chain links TRBV7-9 with TRBJ2-2, with 10 bases fitting TRBD2. The junction had 21 bases not matched to a gene; V was cut back by 4 bases and J by 4 bases. The germline CDR1 and CDR2 sequences are SEHNR and FQNEAQ (reference sequence). This CDR3 spans 21 amino acids. The CDR3 loop reads CASSYPYTSSGRAWSTGELFF. In nucleotides, the CDR3 is TGTGCCAGCAGCTACCCCTACACAAGCAGCGGGAGGGCCTGGAGCACCGGGGAGCTGTTTTTT.

This clonotype was observed at least ten times. V and J are TRBV2 and TRBJ1-4, with 7 bases identical to TRBD1. This CDR3 is 15 amino acids long. The V gene end was trimmed by 1 base and the J gene end by 7 bases; junction bases not matched to a gene: 6. From germline, CDR1 is SNHLY and CDR2 FYNNEI. CDR3 loop: CASSEDRGWGEKLFF. CDR3 nucleotides: TGTGCCAGCAGTGAAGACAGGGGTTGGGGTGAAAAACTGTTTTTT.

V is TRBV11-3 and J is TRBJ1-1, with 7 bases aligning to TRBD1. The CDR3 has 12 residues. The germline gives CDR1 SGHNT, CDR2 YENEEA. Trimming at V came to 3 bases and at J to 11 bases, leaving 6 bases not matched to a gene. CDR3 residues: CASSFLQGPAFF. The CDR3 bases are TGTGCCAGCAGCTTCCTACAGGGGCCGGCTTTCTTT.

In this sample, this clonotype turned up many times. This rearrangement joins TRBV12-5 to TRBJ1-1, with a tentative D call TRBD1 (5 bases). Trimming cost V 6 bases and J 5 bases, with 13 bases left between them. Germline CDR1 reads LGHNT; CDR2 reads FRNRAP. This CDR3 comprises 13 residues. CDR3 sequence: CASGFGGLTEAFF. The CDR3 nucleotides are TGTGCTAGTGGATTTGGGGGGTTGACTGAAGCTTTCTTT.

CDR3 sequence: CASSHRDRSYNSPLHF. DNA of the CDR3: TGTGCCAGCAGCCACCGGGACAGGTCATATAATTCACCCCTCCACTTT. The chain has TRBV7-9 and TRBJ1-6, with 8 bases fitting TRBD1. In germline, CDR1 is SEHNR, CDR2 FQNEAQ (reference sequence). The CDR3 totals 16 residues. The V and J ends lost 5 bases and 4 bases, in that order; junction bases with no gene match: 7.

In this sample, this clonotype turned up a few times. The chain has TRBV7-9 and TRBJ1-1; 8 bases fit TRBD1. V shed 5 bases and J 1 base; nucleotides not matched to a gene: 6. Germline V lookup: CDR1 SEHNR, CDR2 FQNEAQ (reference sequence). The CDR3 loop spans 15 amino acids. CDR3 in amino acids: CASSHRDRKNTEAFF. In DNA form, the CDR3 reads TGTGCCAGCAGCCACCGGGACAGGAAGAACACTGAAGCTTTCTTT.

In the case of this clonotype: A much bigger clone sits one base away, suggesting this may be a read error. The chain uses TRBV10-3 and TRBJ2-7, with a possible D match to TRBD2 (6 bases). V was trimmed by 6 bases and J by 3 bases, leaving 21 bases between them. The germline V gene encodes CDR1 ENHRY and CDR2 SYGVKD. The CDR3 spans 16 residues. The CDR3 coding sequence is TGTGCCATCAGCCCAACGGGAGCCGGGCTCATCTACGAGCAGTACTTC. Translating gives CAISPTGAGLIYEQYF.

This clonotype was counted many times. The gene calls are TRBV29-1 and TRBJ2-5, with 11 bases lining up with TRBD2. There are 15 residues in the CDR3. CDR1 and CDR2 from the germline V gene are SQVTM and ANQGSEA. J was trimmed by 5 bases and V by 4 bases; bases with no gene match: 9. CDR3 DNA: TGCAGCGTTGCAATGGTAGCGGGAGGGGGTGAGACCCAGTACTTC. This encodes CSVAMVAGGGETQYF.

As concerns this clonotype: The limits of the CDR3 on the DNA are not certain, so only TCRdb's listed CDR3 is given. The chain is built from TRBV9 and TRBJ1-2. 19 amino acids form the CDR3, both terminal residues included. Germline V gives CDR1 SGDLS, CDR2 YYNGEE. Here the CDR3 reads CASSFYICSASRGQSGYTF.

The chain combines TRBV28 with TRBJ2-7; D is uncertain. Trimming removed 3 bases at V and 6 bases at J, with 12 bases between. CDR1 and CDR2 (germline): MDHEN, SYDVKM. The CDR3 covers 13 residues. Here the CDR3 DNA reads TGTGCCAGCAGTTTGATGTCCGACGGCGAGCAGTACTTC. Translating it yields CASSLMSDGEQYF.

Comment on this clonotype: Germline is not matched at one junction end, which may reflect a read error. The chain has TRBV18 and TRBJ1-1; no firm D call. The CDR3 loop spans 14 amino acids. Per the germline V gene, CDR1 is KGHSH and CDR2 is LQKENI. CDR3 in amino acids: CAGSPRQMNTEAFF. The DNA of the CDR3 is TGTGCCGGCTCACCACGGCAGATGAACACTGAAGCTTTCTTT.

The table lists this clonotype with a few counts. The chain carries TRBV25-1 and TRBJ1-2, with 7 nucleotides matching TRBD1. Germline V gene sequence: CDR1 MGHDK, CDR2 SYGVNS. V dropped 9 bases and J dropped 2; count of bases not matched to a gene: 12. The CDR3 totals 15 residues. CDR3: CASRSGTEKNYGYTF. The CDR3 DNA follows: TGTGCCAGTCGATCCGGGACAGAGAAAAACTATGGCTACACCTTC.